The 14 T cell receptor beta chains below come from one sample, sequenced in a study of Ad26.COV2.S vaccination and SARS-CoV-2 variants. Indicated treatment: some 20 received Ad26.COV2.S at low or high dose, single or two shots; 5 received placebo; per-sample allocation not given. Specimen acquisition occurred on day 63 following the initial vaccine or placebo injection. Profiling relied on immunoSEQ multiplex PCR, and the TCRdb table lists in-frame clones only, not all of them. The sample yields 450,000 to 550,000 clones, about 88% seen once. The sample was peripheral blood, taken in a trial of Ad26.COV2.S vaccine versus placebo. These receptors were taken from a person between 18 and 65 years old who received the Ad26.COV2.S COVID-19 vaccine or a placebo.

The V and J genes are TRBV12-3 or TRBV12-4 and TRBJ2-1, with 7 bases lining up with TRBD2. CDR3 length equals 13 residues. V lost 3 bases, J lost 11 bases, and 7 bases stayed unmatched. CDR3 amino acids: CASSFEKRDQQFF. In DNA, the CDR3 is TGTGCCAGCAGTTTTGAGAAGCGGGACCAGCAGTTCTTC.

The V and J genes are TRBV6-2 or TRBV6-3 and TRBJ1-5; D perhaps matches TRBD1 (5 bases). The CDR3 length is 15 residues. V lost 0 bases, J lost 7 bases, and 13 bases lay in between. Germline V lookup: CDR1 MNHEY, CDR2 SVGEGT. This chain's CDR3 is CASSYSMGLRQPQHF. DNA of the CDR3: TGTGCCAGCAGTTACTCAATGGGGCTGAGACAGCCCCAGCATTTT.

The chain combines TRBV3-1 (or the pseudogene TRBV3-2) with TRBJ1-1; possibly TRBD1 for D (5 bases). The ends were cut back, 9 bases at V and 4 bases at J, with 18 bases in the middle. The CDR3 has 14 amino acids. The germline V gene has CDR1 LGHDT and CDR2 YNNKEL (reference sequence). The CDR3 coding sequence is TGTGCCAGTGGGGGACCGACTGCCCCCACTGAAGCTTTCTTT. Protein: CASGGPTAPTEAFF.

The chain employs TRBV10-3 and TRBJ2-7; TRBD2 agrees at 10 bases. The CDR3 is made up of 15 amino acids. Trimming at V came to 4 bases and at J to 6 bases, leaving 9 bases not matched to a gene. Germline V CDR1 and CDR2: ENHRY, SYGVKD. Written as DNA, the CDR3 is TGTGCCATCAGTGCCTCCAGCGGGAGGGCCGGCGAGCAGTACTTC. Translating gives CAISASSGRAGEQYF.

This clone was recorded once. V is TRBV3-1 (or the pseudogene TRBV3-2) and J is TRBJ2-7; 8 nucleotides agree with TRBD2. This CDR3 comprises 15 residues. Unmatched junction bases numbered 3, after V lost 2 bases and J lost 0 bases. CDR1 LGHDT and CDR2 YNNKEL come from the germline V gene (reference sequence). In DNA form, the CDR3 reads TGTGCCAGCAGCCAAATAGCGGGGAGCTCCTACGAGCAGTACTTC. Protein: CASSQIAGSSYEQYF.

The chain has TRBV5-4 and TRBJ2-5, with 8 bases lining up with TRBD1. From germline, CDR1 is SGHNT and CDR2 YYREEE (reference sequence). J was trimmed by 4 bases and V by 2 bases; bases with no gene match: 10. There are 16 residues in the CDR3. CDR3: CASSLTQGAYRETQYF. CDR3 in DNA: TGTGCCAGCAGCTTAACCCAGGGGGCTTATAGAGAGACCCAGTACTTC.

The chain employs TRBV10-2 and TRBJ2-1; 7 bases line up with TRBD1. The CDR3 length is 19 residues. V lost 3 bases and J lost 7; bases outside the gene matches: 21. Germline V CDR1 and CDR2: WSHSY, SAAADI. The CDR3 sequence: CASSDRGTAGQGKKNEQFF. The CDR3 DNA is TGCGCCAGCAGTGATAGGGGGACAGCCGGGCAGGGAAAGAAGAATGAGCAGTTCTTC.

This clone was seen more than once but under ten times. The chain combines TRBV7-9 with TRBJ1-1; possible D gene TRBD1, 5 bases. This CDR3 contains 13 residues. Deletions cut 6 bases from V and 4 bases from J, with 12 bases between. From germline, CDR1 is SEHNR and CDR2 FQNEAQ (reference sequence). CDR3: CASSVGTSTEAFF. The CDR3 DNA follows: TGTGCCAGCAGTGTAGGGACGAGCACTGAAGCTTTCTTT.

For this clone: Mismatch with germline at one junction end may stem from a read error. V gene TRBV19 combines with J gene TRBJ2-5; D might be TRBD2 (6 bases). The CDR3 loop spans 11 amino acids. Germline values: CDR1 LNHDA, CDR2 SQIVND (reference sequence). CDR3 DNA sequence: TGTGCCAGTAGTCGACACCGGGACTGCCACTTC. Amino acid sequence: CASSRHRDCHF.

This chain links TRBV30 with TRBJ1-1; D remains unclear. Germline CDR1 is GTSNPN and CDR2 is SVGIG (reference sequence). This CDR3 is 14 amino acids long. The V gene lost 2 bases and the J gene lost 1 base, with 11 bases spanning the gap. The CDR3 reads CAWSPKNENTEAFF. CDR3 sequence (DNA): TGTGCCTGGAGTCCAAAAAATGAGAACACTGAAGCTTTCTTT. Using reference TRBV30 and TRBJ1-1 for the parts outside the CDR3, the full variable domain is SQTIHQWPATLVQPVGSPLSLECTVEGTSNPNLYWYRQAAGRGLQLLFYSVGIGQISSEVPQNLSASRPQDRQFILSSKKLLLSDSGFYLCAWSPKNENTEAFFGQGTRLTVV.

This rearrangement joins TRBV28 to TRBJ1-2; no definite D call. The germline CDR1 and CDR2 sequences are MDHEN and SYDVKM. The V gene lost 4 bases and the J gene lost 5 bases, with 20 bases spanning the gap. The CDR3 runs to 16 residues. The CDR3 reads CASSSPGRARDYGYTF. Written as DNA, the CDR3 is TGTGCCAGCAGTTCTCCCGGGCGGGCTAGGGATTATGGCTACACCTTC.

The chain has TRBV19 and TRBJ1-5; D gene ambiguous. The CDR3 totals 13 residues. Trimming took 7 bases from V and 1 from J, leaving 8 bases between them. CDR1 and CDR2 (germline): LNHDA, SQIVND (reference sequence). CDR3 residues: CASTPASNQPQHF. The CDR3 nucleotides read TGTGCCAGTACCCCCGCGAGCAATCAGCCCCAGCATTTT.

This sequence joins TRBV5-6 and TRBJ2-7; TRBD1 or TRBD2 may be the D gene (5 bases each). The CDR3 extends over 17 amino acids. CDR1 SGHDT and CDR2 YYEEEE come from the germline V gene. V shed 0 bases and J shed 6 bases, with 22 bases lying between them. CDR3 sequence: CASSLVPGTPLSGEQYF. CDR3 nucleotide sequence: TGTGCCAGCAGCTTGGTACCCGGGACCCCTCTTTCGGGCGAGCAGTACTTC.

This clone was observed a single time. The chain combines TRBV7-9 with TRBJ2-7; 11 bases fit TRBD1. V shed 7 bases and J 4 bases; nucleotides not matched to a gene: 3. Germline loops: CDR1 SEHNR, CDR2 FQNEAQ (reference sequence). The CDR3 loop spans 13 amino acids. The CDR3 reads CASTGTGGYEQYF. The DNA for the CDR3 is TGTGCCAGCACCGGGACAGGGGGTTACGAGCAGTACTTC.